This is a list of T cell receptor beta chains from one sample in a study of cytomegalovirus exposure and HLA in healthy donors. Generated by immunoSEQ multiplex PCR, the TCRdb table keeps only in-frame clones and is missing some. Of roughly 170,000 clones in the sample, approximately 84% were seen once. Input material: PBMCs. These TCRs come from a woman between 18 and 29 years old in good health and CMV-seropositive. Each CDR3 is given without its conserved first and last residue. Fields, in order: J gene, V gene, CDR3 protein.

TRBJ2-3,TRBV4-2,ASSQEFERGGAYTQY
TRBJ1-1,TRBV6-6,ASYTGTEAF
TRBJ1-2,TRBV9,ASTTLQGDYGYT
TRBJ1-1,TRBV5-1,ASSAMTGNTEAF
TRBJ2-6,TRBV6-5,ASSTGSGANVLT
TRBJ1-4,TRBV6-1,ASSDRRGLLGEKLF
TRBJ1-2,TRBV5-4,ASTPLQGIDYGYT
TRBJ1-5,TRBV19,ASRGQRNQPQH
TRBJ2-3,TRBV5-4,AAGRDLSTDTQY
TRBJ2-1,TRBV7-2,ASGLAGSSEQF
TRBJ2-2,TRBV10-2,ASSSFLPGLGTGELF
TRBJ2-5,TRBV5-4,ASSTGLAEETQY